The clone carrying this T cell receptor beta chain showed up just a few times. Its specificity is not known. This sample is drawn from a study of blood T cells in healthy people across ages. Findings and limits, study-wide: Measured against age, TCR beta diversity per million T cells decreased in a roughly linear manner.

The V and J ends lost 4 bases and 8 bases respectively, with 15 bases between them. The germline V gene encodes CDR1 SGDLS and CDR2 YYNGEE. The CDR3 loop spans 13 amino acids. Sample-barcoded 5' priming and a J-beta primer mix drove a second PCR of roughly 6 to 12 cycles. TCRdb re-analysed the 5' RACE reads in MiXCR, keeping a single row per CDR3 protein. Of hundreds of thousands of distinct CDR3 sequences listed, approximately 60% are singletons. This chain uses TRBV9 with TRBJ1-2; D gene unclear. Sequencing input: blood. This clonotype was obtained from a man aged 35-49 years in good health. The CDR3 DNA is TGTGCCAGCAGCACGACGGGAGGGAACGGCTACACCTTC. Translation gives CASSTTGGNGYTF.